Below are 3 T cell receptor beta chains sequenced from a single sample in a study of OX40 agonist ivuxolimab in advanced cancers. Profiling relied on immunoSEQ multiplex PCR, and the TCRdb table lists in-frame clones only, not all of them. The profile shows 52,000 or so clones, roughly 84% of them singletons. Sequencing used CD4+ or CD8+ T cells sorted from blood, obtained in a trial of the OX40 agonist ivuxolimab. The receptors were sampled from an adult with an advanced solid tumor such as melanoma, head and neck, liver or kidney cancer.

This clone was seen only a few times. This chain uses TRBV6-6 with TRBJ2-3, with 13 bases fitting TRBD2. J gave up 9 bases and V 7 bases, and 10 bases lay outside the gene matches. Germline CDR1 and CDR2: MNHNY and SVGAGI (reference sequence). This CDR3 has 15 amino acids. The CDR3 here is CASTNGLAGDDTQYF. The CDR3 nucleotides are TGTGCCAGCACCAACGGACTAGCGGGAGACGACACGCAGTATTTT.

V and J are TRBV27 and TRBJ2-5, with 8 positions matching TRBD2. The germline gives CDR1 MNHEY, CDR2 SMNVEV (reference sequence). The CDR3 totals 15 residues. V trimming: 5 bases; J trimming: 6 bases; junction bases outside the gene matches: 11. The CDR3: CASSHDGGGPKTQYF. In nucleotides, the CDR3 is TGTGCCAGCAGTCACGACGGGGGGGGCCCGAAGACCCAGTACTTC.

The V and J genes are TRBV4-3 and TRBJ2-1; 7 nucleotides line up with TRBD2. The CDR3 extends over 15 amino acids. The ends lost 0 bases at V and 6 bases at J; junction bases unmatched: 5. Germline V lookup: CDR1 LGHNA, CDR2 YSLEER. The DNA for the CDR3 is TGCGCCAGCAGCCAAGATTCTAGCGGTAGCAATGAGCAGTTCTTC. Residues: CASSQDSSGSNEQFF.